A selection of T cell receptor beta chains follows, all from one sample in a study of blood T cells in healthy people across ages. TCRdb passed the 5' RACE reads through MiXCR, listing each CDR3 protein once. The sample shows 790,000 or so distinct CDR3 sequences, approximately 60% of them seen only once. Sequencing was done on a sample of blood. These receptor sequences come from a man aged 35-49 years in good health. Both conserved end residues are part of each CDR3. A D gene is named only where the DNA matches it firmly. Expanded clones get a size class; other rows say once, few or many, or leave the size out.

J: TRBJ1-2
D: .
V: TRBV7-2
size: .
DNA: TGTGCCAGCAGCCAGCAGGTTCGGGGATATGGCTACACCTTC
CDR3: CASSQQVRGYGYTF

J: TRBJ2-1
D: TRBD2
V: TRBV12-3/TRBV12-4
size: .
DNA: TGTGCCAGCAACCCGGGAAGTAGCGGGAGGGCACGCTACAATGAGCAGTTCTTC
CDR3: CASNPGSSGRARYNEQFF

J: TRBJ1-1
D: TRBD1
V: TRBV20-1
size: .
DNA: TGCAGTGCAGACAGGGCCTTGATGAACACTGAAGCTTTCTTT
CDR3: CSADRALMNTEAFF

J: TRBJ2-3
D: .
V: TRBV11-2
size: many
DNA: TGTGCCAGCAGCGTCTGGGTTCTCAACACAGATACGCAGTATTTT
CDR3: CASSVWVLNTDTQYF

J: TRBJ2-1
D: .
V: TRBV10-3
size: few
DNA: TGTGCCATCATGGCAGGGGCGGGTCATGAGCAGTTCTTC
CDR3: CAIMAGAGHEQFF

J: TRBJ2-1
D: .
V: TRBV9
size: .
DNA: TGTGCCAGCAGCGTAGATGGTAGAGATGAGCAGTTCTTC
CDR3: CASSVDGRDEQFF

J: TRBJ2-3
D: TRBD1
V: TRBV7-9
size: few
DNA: TGTGCCAGCAGCCCTTGGACAGGGGGTGCATCTACAGATACGCAGTATTTT
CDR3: CASSPWTGGASTDTQYF

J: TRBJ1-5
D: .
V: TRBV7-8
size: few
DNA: TGTGCCAGCAGCCGAGGACAGAGCGGCAATCAGCCCCAGCATTTT
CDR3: CASSRGQSGNQPQHF

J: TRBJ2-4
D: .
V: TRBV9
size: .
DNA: TGTGCCAGCAGAAGTAGAGGACTGGGGTTGGTGCGAGGCGTCATTCAGTACTTC
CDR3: CASRSRGLGLVRGVIQYF

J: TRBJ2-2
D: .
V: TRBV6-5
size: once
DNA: TGTGCCAGCAGTCAAAAAGACACCACCACCGGGGAGCTGTTTTTT
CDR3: CASSQKDTTTGELFF

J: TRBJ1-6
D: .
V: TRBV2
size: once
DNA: TGTGCCAGCAGATCCCGGGACACCTCCTATAATTCACCCCTCCACTTT
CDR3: CASRSRDTSYNSPLHF

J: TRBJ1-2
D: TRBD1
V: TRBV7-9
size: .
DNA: TGTGCCAGCAGACAAACAGGGGACGGCTATGGCTACACCTTC
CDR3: CASRQTGDGYGYTF

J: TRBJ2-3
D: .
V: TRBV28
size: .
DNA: TGTGCCAGCAGTTTATCCGGGCTAACTACAGATACGCAGTATTTT
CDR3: CASSLSGLTTDTQYF

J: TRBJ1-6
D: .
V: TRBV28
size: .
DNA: TGTGCCAGCAGTCAAACGGGTTGGAGGACAGAAGTTAATTCACCCCTCCACTTT
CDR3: CASSQTGWRTEVNSPLHF

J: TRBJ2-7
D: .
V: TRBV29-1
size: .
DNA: TGCAGCGTTGAAGTGGTCAGGAGCGAGCAGTACTTC
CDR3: CSVEVVRSEQYF

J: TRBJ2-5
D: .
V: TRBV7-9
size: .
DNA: TGTGCCAGCAGCTTACCGGGAGCGCCCCAAGAGACCCAGTACTTC
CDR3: CASSLPGAPQETQYF

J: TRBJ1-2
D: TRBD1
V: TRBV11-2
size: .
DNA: TGTGCCAGCAGCAAAGGGGGCATAGCTAACTATGGCTACACCTTC
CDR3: CASSKGGIANYGYTF

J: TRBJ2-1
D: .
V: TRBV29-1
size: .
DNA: TGCAGCGTTGAACCCTCCCGGGTGGGGCACCCGTACAATGAGCAGTTCTTC
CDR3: CSVEPSRVGHPYNEQFF

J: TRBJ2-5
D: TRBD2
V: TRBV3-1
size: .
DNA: TGTGCCAGCAGCCAACCCAGACTAGCAGAAGAGACCCAGTACTTC
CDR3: CASSQPRLAEETQYF

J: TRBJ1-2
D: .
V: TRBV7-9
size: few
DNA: TGTGCCAGTAGACCACCGAGGGGGGGAGAAACTAACTATGGCTACACCTTC
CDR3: CASRPPRGGETNYGYTF

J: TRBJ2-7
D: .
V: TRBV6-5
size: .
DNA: TGTGCCAGCAGTCAACCGACAGCGACTCTCTACGAGCAGTACTTC
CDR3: CASSQPTATLYEQYF

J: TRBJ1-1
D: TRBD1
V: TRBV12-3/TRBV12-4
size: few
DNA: TGTGCCAGCTCTGGACAGGGAATGAACACTGAAGCTTTCTTT
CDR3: CASSGQGMNTEAFF

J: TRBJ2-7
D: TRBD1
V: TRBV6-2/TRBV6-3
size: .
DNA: TGTGCCAGCAGAACGACAGGGTCCCACGAGCAGTACTTC
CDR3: CASRTTGSHEQYF

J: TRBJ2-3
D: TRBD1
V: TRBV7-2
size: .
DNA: TGTGCCAGCAGCTTACGCGGGACAGGGTTTGATACGCAGTATTTT
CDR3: CASSLRGTGFDTQYF

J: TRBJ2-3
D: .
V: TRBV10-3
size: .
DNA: .
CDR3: CAISRGETQYFGPGTQYF

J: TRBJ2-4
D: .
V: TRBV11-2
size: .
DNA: TGTGCCAGCAGCTTAGACGAGTGGGGCAGGGGTGGAACCAAAAACATTCAGTACTTC
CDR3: CASSLDEWGRGGTKNIQYF

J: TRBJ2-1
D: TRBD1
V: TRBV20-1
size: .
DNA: TGCAGTGCTAGAGGATTTTCACAGGGGAACTACAATGAGCAGTTCTTC
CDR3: CSARGFSQGNYNEQFF

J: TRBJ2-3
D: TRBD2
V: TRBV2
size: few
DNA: TGTGCCAGCAGTGAAGAGGGTAGCGGGGGGGTCAGCACAGATACGCAGTATTTT
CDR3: CASSEEGSGGVSTDTQYF

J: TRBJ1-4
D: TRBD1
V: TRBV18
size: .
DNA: TGTGCCAGCTCACCACAACTCGTGGGACAGGGGAGCGGTAATGAAAAACTGTTTTTT
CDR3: CASSPQLVGQGSGNEKLFF

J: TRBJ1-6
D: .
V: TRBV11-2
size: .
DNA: TGTGCCAGCAGCTTATTCTTGGACAGTTATAATTCACCCCTCCACTTT
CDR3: CASSLFLDSYNSPLHF

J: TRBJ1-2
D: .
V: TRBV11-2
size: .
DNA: TGTGCCAGCAGCTCGCGCCGGGGCAGGGCCCGCTATGGCTACACCTTC
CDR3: CASSSRRGRARYGYTF

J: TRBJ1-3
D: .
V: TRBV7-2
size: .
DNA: TGTGCCAGCAGCCGGACCGGGGGGAACTCTGGAAACACCATATATTTT
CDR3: CASSRTGGNSGNTIYF

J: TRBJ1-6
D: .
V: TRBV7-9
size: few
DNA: TGTGCCAGCAGCTTAAATGCCGAGAATTCACCCCTCCACTTT
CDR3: CASSLNAENSPLHF

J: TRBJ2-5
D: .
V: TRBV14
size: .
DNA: TGTGCCAGCAGCCCGCGGGGGCGCGGGGAGACCCAGTACTTC
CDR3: CASSPRGRGETQYF

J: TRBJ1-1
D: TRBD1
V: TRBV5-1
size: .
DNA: TGCGCCAGCAGCTATAAAAGGGGACAGGCAGTTCTTCTAAACACTGAAGCTTTCTTT
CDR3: CASSYKRGQAVLLNTEAFF

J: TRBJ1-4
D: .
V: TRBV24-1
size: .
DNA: TGTGCCACCAGTGATTTGCCCTCAGGAAGCGGGAATGAAAAACTGTTTTTT
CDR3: CATSDLPSGSGNEKLFF

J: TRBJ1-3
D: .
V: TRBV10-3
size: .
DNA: TGTGCCATCAGCACTTTTGGAAACACCATATATTTT
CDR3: CAISTFGNTIYF

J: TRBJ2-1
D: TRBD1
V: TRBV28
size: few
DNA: TGTGCCAGCATCAGGGGGTTGTCCTACAATGAGCAGTTCTTC
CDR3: CASIRGLSYNEQFF

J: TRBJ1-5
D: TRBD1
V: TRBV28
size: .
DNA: TGTGCCAGCATAAGGGGGCAGGATCAGCCCCAGCATTTT
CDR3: CASIRGQDQPQHF

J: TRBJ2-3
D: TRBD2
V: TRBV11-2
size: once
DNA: TGTGCCAGCAGCCCACTAGCGGGGGGCCCCATTACAGATACGCAGTATTTT
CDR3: CASSPLAGGPITDTQYF

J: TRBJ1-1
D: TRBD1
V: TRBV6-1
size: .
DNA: TGTGCCAGCAGTGACCTCCAGACAGGGTGGAACACTGAAGCTTTCTTT
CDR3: CASSDLQTGWNTEAFF

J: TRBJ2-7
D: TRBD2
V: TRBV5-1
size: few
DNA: TGCGCCAGCAGCTGGAATACGGGAGGGGAGCAGTACTTC
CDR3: CASSWNTGGEQYF

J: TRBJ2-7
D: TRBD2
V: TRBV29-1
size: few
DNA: TGCAGCGGTGGTGGAGGTACTAGCGGGACCTACGAGCAGTACTTC
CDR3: CSGGGGTSGTYEQYF

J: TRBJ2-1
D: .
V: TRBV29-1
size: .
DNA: TGCAGCGTTGGATCGGCAGAAATCTACAATGAGCAGTTCTTC
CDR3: CSVGSAEIYNEQFF

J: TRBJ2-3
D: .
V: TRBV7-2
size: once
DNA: TGTGCCAGCAGCTCCCCCCAATTCACAGATACGCAGTATTTT
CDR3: CASSSPQFTDTQYF